The sequence of this TCR beta chain was determined in a study of blood T cell repertoires in COVID-19. This CDR3 region has 14 residues. Germline V CDR1 and CDR2: SGHNT, YYREEE (reference sequence). Measured with immunoSEQ multiplex PCR; TCRdb has only the in-frame clones, and not every one. The sample includes over 250,000 clones, approximately 82% of them seen just once. This TCR derives from a man in his forties who had been exposed to COVID-19. The sample consisted of PBMCs or T cells enriched from blood (not recorded which). The chain couples TRBV5-4 to TRBJ1-4; D may be TRBD1 (5 bases). The DNA of the CDR3 is TGTGCTTTCCAGACAAGGGGAACTAATGAAAAACTGTTTTTT. It is translated as CAFQTRGTNEKLFF.